A selection of T cell receptor beta chains follows, all from one sample in a study of CD8+ T cells in alopecia areata. Profiling relied on immunoSEQ multiplex PCR, and the TCRdb table lists in-frame clones only, not all of them. This sample has approximately 42,000 clones, with just over 65% found just once. The input for sequencing was CD8+ T cells sorted from blood, taken at week 4, from a patient treated with tofacitinib. These receptors were taken from a human donor with alopecia areata. Both conserved end residues are part of each CDR3. Fields, in order: clone size, D gene, J gene, V gene, CDR3 DNA, CDR3 protein. The D gene is left open where the match is weak. Clone size appears in some rows only: once, few, many, or a class for an expanded clone.

abundance: NA
d_gene: TRBD1
j_gene: TRBJ2-2
v_gene: TRBV29-1
CDR3nt: TGCAGCGTTGTACAGGGGACCGGGGAGCTGTTTTTT
CDR3aa: CSVVQGTGELFF

abundance: NA
d_gene: NA
j_gene: TRBJ2-7
v_gene: TRBV29-1
CDR3nt: TGCAGCGTTACAGTCGACTCGGCTCAAAGGGCATTC
CDR3aa: CSVTVDSAQRAF

abundance: NA
d_gene: TRBD1
j_gene: TRBJ2-3
v_gene: TRBV4-3
CDR3nt: TGCGCCAGCGGGGACAGGGGCGGCACAGATACGCAGTATTTT
CDR3aa: CASGDRGGTDTQYF

abundance: NA
d_gene: TRBD1
j_gene: TRBJ1-2
v_gene: TRBV30
CDR3nt: TGTGCCTGGAGTGTTGGGACAGGGAATGGCTACACCTTC
CDR3aa: CAWSVGTGNGYTF

abundance: NA
d_gene: NA
j_gene: TRBJ1-2
v_gene: TRBV30
CDR3nt: TGTGCCTGGAGTAATAGCCTCAACGGCGGCTACACCTTC
CDR3aa: CAWSNSLNGGYTF

abundance: NA
d_gene: NA
j_gene: TRBJ2-1
v_gene: TRBV7-9
CDR3nt: TGTGCCAGCAGCTTATACATAAACAATGAGCAGTTCTTC
CDR3aa: CASSLYINNEQFF

abundance: NA
d_gene: NA
j_gene: TRBJ1-5
v_gene: TRBV7-8
CDR3nt: TGTGCCAGCAGCTCAAAAGGCGGCAGCTCTAATCAGCCCCAGCATTTT
CDR3aa: CASSSKGGSSNQPQHF

abundance: NA
d_gene: NA
j_gene: TRBJ2-7
v_gene: TRBV4-3
CDR3nt: TGCGCCAGCAGCCAAGATACGAACACACAGCTGTACTTC
CDR3aa: CASSQDTNTQLYF

abundance: NA
d_gene: TRBD1
j_gene: TRBJ1-2
v_gene: TRBV27
CDR3nt: TGTGCCAGCAGGGAGACAGGGAACTATGGCTACACCTTC
CDR3aa: CASRETGNYGYTF

abundance: NA
d_gene: NA
j_gene: TRBJ1-1
v_gene: TRBV25-1
CDR3nt: TGTGCCAGCAGTGTGGGAGGGGGTTCTGAAGCTTTCTTT
CDR3aa: CASSVGGGSEAFF

abundance: NA
d_gene: TRBD1
j_gene: TRBJ2-3
v_gene: TRBV15
CDR3nt: TGTGCCACCAGCAGAGATCGTCAGGGGGCAACAGATACGCAGTATTTT
CDR3aa: CATSRDRQGATDTQYF

abundance: NA
d_gene: NA
j_gene: TRBJ1-1
v_gene: TRBV29-1
CDR3nt: TGCAGCGTTGAAGGGAGGGACACTGAAGCTTTCTTT
CDR3aa: CSVEGRDTEAFF

abundance: NA
d_gene: TRBD1
j_gene: TRBJ1-2
v_gene: TRBV30
CDR3nt: TGTGCCTGGAGGACGGGACAGGGGGATGGCTACACCTTC
CDR3aa: CAWRTGQGDGYTF

abundance: once
d_gene: NA
j_gene: TRBJ1-5
v_gene: TRBV4-3
CDR3nt: TGCGCCAGCAGCCAAGACAGGTCTAGCAATCAGCCCCAGCATTTT
CDR3aa: CASSQDRSSNQPQHF

abundance: NA
d_gene: TRBD1
j_gene: TRBJ2-7
v_gene: TRBV15
CDR3nt: TGTGCCACCAGCAGCGCCACCGGGACAGGGGTCTACGAGCAGTACTTC
CDR3aa: CATSSATGTGVYEQYF

abundance: NA
d_gene: NA
j_gene: TRBJ1-2
v_gene: TRBV6-6
CDR3nt: TGTGCCGGAAGGACGGAGATAACGAACTATGGCTACACCTTC
CDR3aa: CAGRTEITNYGYTF

abundance: NA
d_gene: NA
j_gene: TRBJ2-3
v_gene: TRBV4-3
CDR3nt: TGCGCCAGCAGCCAAGATGGGATTACGCAGTATTTT
CDR3aa: CASSQDGITQYF

abundance: NA
d_gene: NA
j_gene: TRBJ2-3
v_gene: TRBV29-1
CDR3nt: TGCAGCGTTGAAGAATTCGGCAGGGGTGCAGATACGCAGTATTTT
CDR3aa: CSVEEFGRGADTQYF

abundance: NA
d_gene: NA
j_gene: TRBJ2-5
v_gene: TRBV7-6
CDR3nt: TGTGCCAGCAGCCCCGTCCCCCGACGGGAGACCCAGTACTTC
CDR3aa: CASSPVPRRETQYF

abundance: NA
d_gene: TRBD1
j_gene: TRBJ2-3
v_gene: TRBV2
CDR3nt: TGTGCCTTCAGGGACAGGGGCACAGATACGCAGTATTTT
CDR3aa: CAFRDRGTDTQYF

abundance: NA
d_gene: NA
j_gene: TRBJ2-2
v_gene: TRBV9
CDR3nt: TGTGCCAGCAGCTTGGGACCTACCGGGGAGCTGTTTTTT
CDR3aa: CASSLGPTGELFF

abundance: once
d_gene: NA
j_gene: TRBJ2-5
v_gene: TRBV7-3
CDR3nt: TGTGCCAGCAGCCCGGGGATTCGAGAGACCCAGTACTTC
CDR3aa: CASSPGIRETQYF

abundance: NA
d_gene: NA
j_gene: TRBJ2-1
v_gene: TRBV11-2
CDR3nt: TGTGCCAGCAGCTTAGGGGCAGGGCGGAATGAGCAGTTCTTC
CDR3aa: CASSLGAGRNEQFF

abundance: NA
d_gene: NA
j_gene: TRBJ2-7
v_gene: TRBV27
CDR3nt: TGTGCCAGCAGTTTGGACAGCTCCTACGAGCAGTACTTC
CDR3aa: CASSLDSSYEQYF

abundance: NA
d_gene: NA
j_gene: TRBJ2-1
v_gene: TRBV18
CDR3nt: TGTGCCAGCTCACCCTGGACAGAATCGAATGAGCAGTTCTTC
CDR3aa: CASSPWTESNEQFF

abundance: few
d_gene: TRBD1
j_gene: TRBJ2-7
v_gene: TRBV19
CDR3nt: TGTGCCAGTAGTCCTCGGACAGGCTACGAGCAGTACTTC
CDR3aa: CASSPRTGYEQYF

abundance: NA
d_gene: NA
j_gene: TRBJ2-7
v_gene: TRBV6-4
CDR3nt: TGTGCCAGCAGTGTGATCGGGACTTTC
CDR3aa: CASSVIGTF

abundance: NA
d_gene: NA
j_gene: TRBJ2-6
v_gene: TRBV7-2
CDR3nt: TGTGCCAGCAGCTTTCTCTCAAGCTCTGGGGCCAACGTCCTGACTTTC
CDR3aa: CASSFLSSSGANVLTF

abundance: NA
d_gene: NA
j_gene: TRBJ1-1
v_gene: TRBV30
CDR3nt: TGTGCCTGGAGTGTTAGAAGCACTGAAGCTTTCTTT
CDR3aa: CAWSVRSTEAFF

abundance: NA
d_gene: NA
j_gene: TRBJ2-7
v_gene: TRBV28
CDR3nt: TGTGCCAGCAGTTTAGGGTCGGGCTACGAGCAGTACTTC
CDR3aa: CASSLGSGYEQYF

abundance: once
d_gene: TRBD1
j_gene: TRBJ1-5
v_gene: TRBV7-9
CDR3nt: TGTGCCAGCAGCTCGGGACAGCTTAATCAGCCCCAGCATTTT
CDR3aa: CASSSGQLNQPQHF

abundance: NA
d_gene: NA
j_gene: TRBJ1-2
v_gene: TRBV10-3
CDR3nt: TGTGCCATCAGTGGATTCGCGGGTGGTGGCTACACCTTC
CDR3aa: CAISGFAGGGYTF

abundance: once
d_gene: TRBD2
j_gene: TRBJ2-3
v_gene: TRBV4-1
CDR3nt: TGCGCCAGCAGCCAAGTAGCGGGGGACACAGATACGCAGTATTTT
CDR3aa: CASSQVAGDTDTQYF

abundance: NA
d_gene: TRBD1
j_gene: TRBJ1-6
v_gene: TRBV5-1
CDR3nt: TGCGCCAGCAGCTTCACTCAGGGGGGACAGGGGAATTCACCCCTCCACTTT
CDR3aa: CASSFTQGGQGNSPLHF

abundance: NA
d_gene: TRBD2
j_gene: TRBJ2-7
v_gene: TRBV23-1
CDR3nt: TGCGCCAGCAGACGTCCTAGCGGGGGCCCGTGCTCCTACGAGCAGTACTTC
CDR3aa: CASRRPSGGPCSYEQYF

abundance: NA
d_gene: TRBD2
j_gene: TRBJ2-7
v_gene: TRBV10-3
CDR3nt: TGTGCCATCAGCTCCCTAATCGATCGGACTAGCGGGGGCCTCCCCTCCTACGAGCAGTACTTC
CDR3aa: CAISSLIDRTSGGLPSYEQYF

abundance: NA
d_gene: TRBD2
j_gene: TRBJ2-1
v_gene: TRBV19
CDR3nt: TGTGCCACCGCGGGGGGACCACCCGGCGAGCAGTTCTTC
CDR3aa: CATAGGPPGEQFF

abundance: NA
d_gene: TRBD1
j_gene: TRBJ1-2
v_gene: TRBV2
CDR3nt: TGTGCCAGCAGTGAAGGGACAGGGGTTTCTACTGGCTACACCTTC
CDR3aa: CASSEGTGVSTGYTF

abundance: NA
d_gene: TRBD1
j_gene: TRBJ1-2
v_gene: TRBV29-1
CDR3nt: TGCAGCGTTGATCAGGGGGGCTATGGCTACACCTTC
CDR3aa: CSVDQGGYGYTF

abundance: NA
d_gene: NA
j_gene: TRBJ1-1
v_gene: TRBV25-1
CDR3nt: TGTGCCAGCAGTGACGGTCCCAACACTGAAGCTTTCTTT
CDR3aa: CASSDGPNTEAFF

abundance: NA
d_gene: NA
j_gene: TRBJ1-2
v_gene: TRBV30
CDR3nt: TGTGCCTGGAGTGTCATAGGGAGGGATGGCTACACCTTC
CDR3aa: CAWSVIGRDGYTF

abundance: few
d_gene: NA
j_gene: TRBJ1-4
v_gene: TRBV23-1
CDR3nt: TGCGCCAGCAGTCAATCTGCTACAACTAATGAAAAACTGTTTTTT
CDR3aa: CASSQSATTNEKLFF

abundance: NA
d_gene: NA
j_gene: TRBJ2-7
v_gene: TRBV29-1
CDR3nt: TGCAGCGTTGTTGGGGGGACGGCTTCCTACGAGCAGTACTTC
CDR3aa: CSVVGGTASYEQYF

abundance: once
d_gene: TRBD1
j_gene: TRBJ1-2
v_gene: TRBV29-1
CDR3nt: TGCAGCGTTGAAGATGGGGACAGGGTGAGAGGCTACACCTTC
CDR3aa: CSVEDGDRVRGYTF